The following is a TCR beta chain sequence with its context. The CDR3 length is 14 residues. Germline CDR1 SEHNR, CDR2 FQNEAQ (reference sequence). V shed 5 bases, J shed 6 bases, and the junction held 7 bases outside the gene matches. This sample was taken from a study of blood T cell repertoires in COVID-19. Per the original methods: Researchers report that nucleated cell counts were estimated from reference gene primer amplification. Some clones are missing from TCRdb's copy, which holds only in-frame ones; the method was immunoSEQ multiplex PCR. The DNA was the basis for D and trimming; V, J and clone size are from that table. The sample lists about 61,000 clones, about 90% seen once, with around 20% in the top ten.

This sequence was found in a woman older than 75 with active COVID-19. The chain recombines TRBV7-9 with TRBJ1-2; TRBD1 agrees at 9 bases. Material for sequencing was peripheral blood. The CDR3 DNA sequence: TGTGCCAGCAGCGCACTCCGGGACAGGGATGGCTACACCTTC. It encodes CASSALRDRDGYTF.